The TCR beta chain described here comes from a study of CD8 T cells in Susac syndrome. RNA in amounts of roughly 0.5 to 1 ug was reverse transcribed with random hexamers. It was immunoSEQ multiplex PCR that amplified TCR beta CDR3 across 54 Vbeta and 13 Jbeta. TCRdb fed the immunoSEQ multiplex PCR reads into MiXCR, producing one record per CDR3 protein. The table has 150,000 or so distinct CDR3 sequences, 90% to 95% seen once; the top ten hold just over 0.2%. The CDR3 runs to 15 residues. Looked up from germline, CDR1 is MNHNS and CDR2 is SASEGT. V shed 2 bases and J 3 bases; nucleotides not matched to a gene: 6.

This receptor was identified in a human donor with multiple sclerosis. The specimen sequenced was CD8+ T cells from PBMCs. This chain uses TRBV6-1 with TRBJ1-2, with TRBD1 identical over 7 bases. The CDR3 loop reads CASSERAGGHYGYTF. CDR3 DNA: TGTGCCAGCAGTGAAAGGGCAGGGGGACACTATGGCTACACCTTC.